This is a list of T cell receptor beta chains from one sample in a study of post-analysis software for immune sequencing data. From the PCR reads, TCRdb called clonotypes with MiXCR, one entry per CDR3 protein. The sample yields 550,000 to 700,000 distinct CDR3 sequences, roughly two fifths seen once. Sequenced sample: blood. These TCRs come from a girl aged 10 to 17 with multiple sclerosis. Both conserved end residues are part of each CDR3. The D gene is left open where the match is weak. Clone sizes are given selectively: once, few, many, or a class where the clone is expanded.

size: .
D: TRBD1
V: TRBV2
J: TRBJ1-1
DNA: TGTGCCGGCAGGAAAACAGGGGCGAACACTGAAGCTTTCTTT
CDR3: CAGRKTGANTEAFF

size: .
D: .
V: TRBV7-8
J: TRBJ2-2
DNA: TGTGCCAGCAGCTTAGATAGGCGCGTTCTCGGGGAGCTGTTTTTT
CDR3: CASSLDRRVLGELFF

size: .
D: TRBD1
V: TRBV6-6
J: TRBJ2-7
DNA: TGTGCCAGCGGAACGAGGGGGCGTCAAGGGTACGAGCAGTACTTC
CDR3: CASGTRGRQGYEQYF

size: .
D: TRBD2
V: TRBV12-3/TRBV12-4
J: TRBJ2-7
DNA: TGTGCCAGCAGTTTAGGGACTAGCGGGAGGGCCCCGGGGGAGCAGTACTTC
CDR3: CASSLGTSGRAPGEQYF

size: .
D: TRBD1
V: TRBV7-2
J: TRBJ1-2
DNA: TGTGCCAGCAGCTTGGCCCCGGGACAGGTGTTAGGCTACACCTTC
CDR3: CASSLAPGQVLGYTF

size: few
D: .
V: TRBV7-9
J: TRBJ2-3
DNA: TGTGCCAGCAGCTTCAGCAGGGTATGGAGCACAGATACGCAGTATTTT
CDR3: CASSFSRVWSTDTQYF

size: .
D: TRBD1
V: TRBV7-2
J: TRBJ1-4
DNA: TGTGCCAGCAGCCCCCGACAGGGGTTAACTAATGAAAAACTGTTTTTT
CDR3: CASSPRQGLTNEKLFF

size: .
D: .
V: TRBV11-1
J: TRBJ2-7
DNA: TGTGCCAGCAGCTCGATATACGCAAGTGGCGAGCAGTACTTC
CDR3: CASSSIYASGEQYF

size: few
D: .
V: TRBV4-1
J: TRBJ1-2
DNA: TGCGCCAGCAGCCAAGCGAGCAGACGTGCGATAGGCTACACCTTC
CDR3: CASSQASRRAIGYTF

size: few
D: .
V: TRBV27
J: TRBJ2-3
DNA: TGTGCCAGCTGGACAGCTGGCACAGATACGCAGTATTTT
CDR3: CASWTAGTDTQYF